Listed below are T cell receptor beta chains from one sample, sequenced in a study of STAT3 mutations in large granular lymphocyte leukemia. Sequencing used immunoSEQ multiplex PCR; TCRdb keeps in-frame clones, though not all of them. The table has 35,000 or so clones, nearly 90% seen once. What was sequenced was PBMCs. The receptors were sampled from a human donor with T large granular lymphocyte leukemia. Some clones in this sample may be carry-over from other donors' samples. The CDR3 runs from the conserved cysteine through the conserved F or W. Each record gives: V gene, J gene, clone size, CDR3 protein. A clone size is listed for some rows: how often the clone was seen (once, few, many), or a class if it is expanded.

TRBV18	TRBJ2-2	-	CASSPGGGAGELFF
TRBV30	TRBJ2-5	-	CAWSVLWRTEETQYF
TRBV6-5	TRBJ1-2	-	CASRSRTVNYGYTF
TRBV5-4	TRBJ2-1	-	CASSLGLAGGLGVLEGQFF
TRBV2	TRBJ1-4	-	CASSGWGGPTNEKLFF
TRBV21-1	TRBJ2-1	-	CASSKVSPCEAQFF
TRBV4-3	TRBJ1-2	-	CASSRTQGGYTF
TRBV6-6	TRBJ1-4	-	CASSYTTGTGNEKLFF
TRBV28	TRBJ1-5	-	CASSFERGRSNQPQHF
TRBV28	TRBJ2-1	-	CASSLSRVHEQFF
TRBV29-1	TRBJ1-1	few	CSVDLGSTEAFF
TRBV5-1	TRBJ2-1	-	CASSIPGTGGFGEQFF
TRBV6-6	TRBJ1-6	few	CASSSSRETPLHF
TRBV11-2	TRBJ2-1	-	CASRLGSHNEQFF
TRBV28	TRBJ1-5	-	CASSWGRAGDQPQHF
TRBV19	TRBJ1-5	once	CASSLLGDQPQHF
TRBV7-8	TRBJ1-1	-	CASSLPGGIGTEAFF
TRBV18	TRBJ2-2	-	CASSTSGTANTGELFF
TRBV11-3	TRBJ2-2	once	CASSLGTGRDGELFF
TRBV28	TRBJ1-2	-	CASKGGYGYTF
TRBV4-1	TRBJ1-6	few	CASSQDRVRNSPLHF
TRBV6-5	TRBJ1-2	-	CASSSPGEPNYGYTF
TRBV19	TRBJ1-5	-	CASSRGLRNQPQHF
TRBV7-9	TRBJ2-7	-	CASSLSSSGSYEQYF
TRBV5-8	TRBJ2-1	-	CASSGGLALGIPYNEQFF
TRBV5-1	TRBJ1-2	-	CASRRDRGNYGYTF
TRBV5-1	TRBJ1-1	-	CASSRAEAFF
TRBV30	TRBJ1-4	-	CAWSVHNEKLFF
TRBV28	TRBJ1-6	few	CASNAGGSPLHF
TRBV7-9	TRBJ1-1	-	CASSSPGQGWGAEAFF
TRBV20-1	TRBJ1-5	-	CSARQGQPQHF
TRBV2	TRBJ1-3	-	CASVSGGNTIYF
TRBV6-5	TRBJ2-3	-	CASSRPQGSDTQYF
TRBV5-4	TRBJ2-3	-	CASSLEGPRRLTQYF
TRBV19	TRBJ2-3	-	CASSPFRARGTDTQYF
TRBV4-3	TRBJ1-4	-	CASSPGNANNEKLFF
TRBV7-2	TRBJ2-2	-	CASSPRWVTGELFF
TRBV19	TRBJ2-2	-	CASSTLAGRNTGELFF
TRBV5-5	TRBJ1-2	-	CASSLLSGHTNYGYTF
TRBV13	TRBJ1-2	-	CASSLGDYGYTF
TRBV27	TRBJ2-3	once	CARPGQGADTQYF
TRBV5-4	TRBJ2-3	-	CASSPLGRGVTSTDTQYF
TRBV5-1	TRBJ2-6	-	CASATDSGANVLTF
TRBV10-3	TRBJ1-5	-	CAISSRGLEGNQPQHF
TRBV28	TRBJ1-2	once	CASSKDNFYGYTF
TRBV7-2	TRBJ1-2	-	CASSLVRGAGYGYTF
TRBV29-1	TRBJ1-4	-	CSVAHSEKLFF
TRBV7-9	TRBJ2-3	-	CASSSLAGGPETDTQYF
TRBV5-1	TRBJ1-2	-	CASSLGGNGYTF
TRBV2	TRBJ2-1	few	CASSEGQLKAFF
TRBV30	TRBJ1-1	once	CAWTAPLKTEAFF
TRBV19	TRBJ2-5	-	CASSKLALQETQYF
TRBV9	TRBJ2-1	-	CASSVGLTGGRDEQFF
TRBV7-2	TRBJ1-5	-	CASSLWGQGTSQPQHF
TRBV7-8	TRBJ1-2	-	CASSQGTGYGYTF